A single sample is the source of the 8 T cell receptor beta chains below, sequenced in a study of regulatory T cells in long-lasting Graves disease. HTBI primers from iRepertoire and Arm-PCR of CDR3 regions yielded the TCR beta libraries. Via MiXCR, TCRdb re-called the multiplex PCR reads, giving one row per CDR3 protein. The sample lists under 350,000 distinct CDR3 sequences; around 21% were seen once. The sample's time point: persistent/refractory GD, antithyroid drugs over 5 years with positive TRAb. From RNA extracted from PBMCs, the TCR library was made. The sample was peripheral blood mononuclear cells (PBMCs), taken when the disease was refractory, from a patient treated with antithyroid drugs. The receptors originated from a female donor with Graves disease.

Many counts were recorded for this clonotype. This sequence joins TRBV11-2 and TRBJ2-7; D is undetermined. This CDR3 is built from 15 residues. The V end was cut by 1 base, the J end by 2 bases, with 12 bases between. The germline V gene encodes CDR1 SGHAT and CDR2 FQNNGV. The CDR3 DNA follows: TGTGCCAGCAGCTTAGGAACTGTAATCCCCTACGAGCAGTACTTC. Translated, it gives CASSLGTVIPYEQYF.

The V call is TRBV28, the J call TRBJ2-7; D not certain. V lost 3 bases and J 4 bases, leaving 10 bases between the germline ends. The CDR3 consists of 13 residues. The germline CDR1 and CDR2 sequences are MDHEN and SYDVKM. This chain's CDR3 is CASSLGKNYEQYF. The DNA of the CDR3 is TGTGCCAGCAGTTTGGGGAAAAATTACGAGCAGTACTTC.

This clonotype showed up many times. The rearrangement uses TRBV6-5 and TRBJ2-7; 8 nucleotides agree with TRBD1. CDR1 is MNHEY, CDR2 SVGAGI, per germline. The V and J ends lost 4 bases and 5 bases, in that order; junction bases with no gene match: 4. The CDR3 runs to 13 residues. The DNA for the CDR3 is TGTGCCAGCAGTTCACAGGGGGTCCACGAGCAGTACTTC. Protein product: CASSSQGVHEQYF.

The chain is built from TRBV6-2 or TRBV6-3 and TRBJ1-1; D gene ambiguous. V was shortened by 6 bases and J by 5 bases, with 13 bases between the two germline ends. The CDR3 loop spans 13 amino acids. The germline V gene has CDR1 MNHEY and CDR2 SVGEGT. The CDR3 nucleotides read TGTGCCAGCAGAGGCAGGACCCTAACTGAAGCTTTCTTT. It yields the protein CASRGRTLTEAFF.

This clonotype has just a few counts. The rearrangement uses TRBV18 and TRBJ1-1, with a tentative D call TRBD1 (6 bases). CDR3 length: 15 amino acids. Germline CDR1 reads KGHSH; CDR2 reads LQKENI. V shed 2 bases and J shed 4 bases, with 14 bases lying between them. The CDR3 protein is CASSPSGEKGTEAFF. The CDR3 DNA is TGTGCCAGCTCACCATCAGGGGAGAAGGGCACTGAAGCTTTCTTT.

This clonotype has at least ten counts. The rearrangement joins TRBV28 to TRBJ2-7; the D call may be TRBD1 or TRBD2 (5 bases each). The CDR3 runs 12 residues. CDR1 is MDHEN, CDR2 SYDVKM, per germline. Trimming removed 3 bases at V and 7 bases at J, with 10 bases between. CDR3: CASSLWGREQYF. As DNA, the CDR3 is TGTGCCAGCAGTTTGTGGGGACGGGAGCAGTACTTC.

The chain carries TRBV30 and TRBJ1-2; D is unresolved. CDR3 size: 12 residues. Germline CDR1 is GTSNPN and CDR2 is SVGIG (reference sequence). V lost 1 base and J 4 bases, leaving 7 bases between the germline ends. This CDR3 is CAWSDTVYGYTF. For the CDR3, the DNA is TGTGCCTGGAGTGATACGGTCTATGGCTACACCTTC.

This chain connects TRBV13 to TRBJ2-2, with unresolved D. Between the trimmed V and J ends, which lost 5 bases and 6 bases, there was a span of 13 bases. The CDR3 has 14 amino acids. Germline-derived CDR1 and CDR2 are PRHDT and FYEKMQ (reference sequence). The CDR3 sequence is CASSPTQQAGELFF. In DNA form, the CDR3 reads TGTGCCAGCAGCCCGACTCAGCAGGCCGGGGAGCTGTTTTTT.